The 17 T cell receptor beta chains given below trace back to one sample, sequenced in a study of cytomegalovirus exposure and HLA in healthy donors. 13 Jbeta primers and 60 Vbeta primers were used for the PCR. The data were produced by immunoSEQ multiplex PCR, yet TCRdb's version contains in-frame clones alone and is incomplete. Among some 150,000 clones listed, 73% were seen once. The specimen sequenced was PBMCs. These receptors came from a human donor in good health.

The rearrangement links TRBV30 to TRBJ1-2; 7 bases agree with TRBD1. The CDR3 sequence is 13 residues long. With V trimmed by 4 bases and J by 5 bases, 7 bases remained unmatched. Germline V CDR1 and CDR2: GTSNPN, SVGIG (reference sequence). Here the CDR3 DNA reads TGTGCCTGGATTAGGGGGCCAGGTTATGGCTACACCTTC. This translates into CAWIRGPGYGYTF.

The CDR3 spells CASSHLTSGSLEQYF. The CDR3 DNA follows: TGCGCCAGCAGCCATCTCACTAGCGGGAGCCTCGAGCAGTACTTC. The chain couples TRBV4-1 to TRBJ2-7; 11 bases map to TRBD2. There are 15 residues in the CDR3. With 3 bases clipped from V and 6 bases from J, the junction kept 7 bases outside the gene matches. Germline CDR1 is MGHRA and CDR2 is YSYEKL.

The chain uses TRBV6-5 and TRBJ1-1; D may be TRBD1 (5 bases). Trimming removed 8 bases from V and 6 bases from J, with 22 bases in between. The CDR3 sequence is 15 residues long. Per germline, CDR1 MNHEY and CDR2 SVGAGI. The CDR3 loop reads CASAFGTGRGAEAFF. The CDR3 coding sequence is TGTGCCAGCGCTTTTGGGACGGGTCGGGGGGCTGAAGCTTTCTTT.

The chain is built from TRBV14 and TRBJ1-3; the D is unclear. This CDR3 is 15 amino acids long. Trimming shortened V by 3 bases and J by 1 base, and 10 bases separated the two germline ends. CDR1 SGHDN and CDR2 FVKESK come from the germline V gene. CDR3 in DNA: TGTGCCAGCAGCCACCTTCGGGAATCTGGAAACACCATATATTTT. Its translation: CASSHLRESGNTIYF.

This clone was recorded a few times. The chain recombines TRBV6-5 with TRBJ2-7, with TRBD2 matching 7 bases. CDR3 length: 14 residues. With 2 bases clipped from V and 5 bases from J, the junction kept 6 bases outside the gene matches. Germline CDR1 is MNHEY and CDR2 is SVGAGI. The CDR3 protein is CASSYGGGVDEQYF. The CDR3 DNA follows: TGTGCCAGCAGTTACGGGGGAGGGGTAGACGAGCAGTACTTC.

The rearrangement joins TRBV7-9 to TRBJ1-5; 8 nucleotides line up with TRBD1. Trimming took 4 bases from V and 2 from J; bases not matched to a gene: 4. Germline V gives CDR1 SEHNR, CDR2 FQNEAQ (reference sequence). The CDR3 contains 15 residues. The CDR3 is CASSSGGAGNQPQHF. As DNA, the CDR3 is TGTGCCAGCAGCTCAGGGGGCGCGGGCAATCAGCCCCAGCATTTT.

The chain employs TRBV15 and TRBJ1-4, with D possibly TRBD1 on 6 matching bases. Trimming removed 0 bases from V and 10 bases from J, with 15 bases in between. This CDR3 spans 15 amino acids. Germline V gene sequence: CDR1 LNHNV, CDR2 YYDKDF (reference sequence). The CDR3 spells CATSRDRGGGGKLFF. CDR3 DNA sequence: TGTGCCACCAGCAGAGATAGGGGGGGAGGAGGAAAACTGTTTTTT.

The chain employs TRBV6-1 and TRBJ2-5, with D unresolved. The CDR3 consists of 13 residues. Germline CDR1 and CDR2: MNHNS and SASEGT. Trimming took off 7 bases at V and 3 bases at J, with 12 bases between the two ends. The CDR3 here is CASNPGVEETQYF. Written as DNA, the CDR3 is TGTGCCAGCAACCCCGGAGTAGAAGAGACCCAGTACTTC.

The CDR3 sequence: CASTNTGAGNEQYF. The CDR3 DNA sequence: TGTGCCAGCACCAATACAGGGGCGGGAAACGAGCAGTACTTC. V and J are TRBV9 and TRBJ2-7, with a weak D call TRBD1 (7 bases). CDR1 is SGDLS, CDR2 YYNGEE, per germline. The V gene lost 6 bases and the J gene lost 5 bases, with 18 bases spanning the gap. CDR3 length: 14 amino acids.

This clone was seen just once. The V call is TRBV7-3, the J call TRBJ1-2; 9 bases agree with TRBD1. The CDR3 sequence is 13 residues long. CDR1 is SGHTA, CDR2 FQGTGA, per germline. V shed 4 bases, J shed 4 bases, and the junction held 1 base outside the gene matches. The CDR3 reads CASSSGQGYGYTF. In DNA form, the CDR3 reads TGTGCCAGCAGCTCGGGACAGGGCTATGGCTACACCTTC.

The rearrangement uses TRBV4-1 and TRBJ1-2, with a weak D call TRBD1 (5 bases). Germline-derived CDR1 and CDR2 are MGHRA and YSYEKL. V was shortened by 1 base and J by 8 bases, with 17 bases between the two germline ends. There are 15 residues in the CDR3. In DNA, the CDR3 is TGCGCCAGCAGCCAAGTGCAGGGAACCATCCACGGCTACACCTTC. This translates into CASSQVQGTIHGYTF.

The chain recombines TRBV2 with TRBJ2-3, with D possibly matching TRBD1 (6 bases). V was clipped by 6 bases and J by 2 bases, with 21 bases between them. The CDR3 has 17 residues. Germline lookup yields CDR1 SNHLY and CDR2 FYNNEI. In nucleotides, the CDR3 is TGTGCCAGCAGAGAGCCCCAAGGGGGAGATTACACAGATACGCAGTATTTT. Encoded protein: CASREPQGGDYTDTQYF.

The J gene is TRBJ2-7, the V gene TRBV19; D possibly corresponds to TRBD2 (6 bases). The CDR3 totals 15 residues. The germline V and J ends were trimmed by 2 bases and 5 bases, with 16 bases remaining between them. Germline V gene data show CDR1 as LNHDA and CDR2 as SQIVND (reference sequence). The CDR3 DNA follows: TGTGCCAGTAGTATACCGGGGGATCCCTCGAACGAGCAGTACTTC. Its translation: CASSIPGDPSNEQYF.

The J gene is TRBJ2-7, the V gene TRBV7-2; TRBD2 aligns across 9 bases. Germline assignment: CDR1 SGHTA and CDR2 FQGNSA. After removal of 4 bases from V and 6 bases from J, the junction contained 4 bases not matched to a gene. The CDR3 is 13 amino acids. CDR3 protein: CASSYLAGVEQYF. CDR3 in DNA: TGTGCCAGCAGCTACTTAGCGGGAGTCGAGCAGTACTTC.

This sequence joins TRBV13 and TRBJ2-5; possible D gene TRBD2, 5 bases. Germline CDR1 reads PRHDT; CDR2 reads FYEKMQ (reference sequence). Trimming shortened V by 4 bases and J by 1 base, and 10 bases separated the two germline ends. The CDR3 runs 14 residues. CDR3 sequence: CASSYGLSQETQYF. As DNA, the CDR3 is TGTGCCAGCAGCTACGGACTGTCCCAAGAGACCCAGTACTTC. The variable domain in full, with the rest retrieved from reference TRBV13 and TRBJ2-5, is AAGVIQSPRHLIKEKRETATLKCYPIPRHDTVYWYQQGPGQDPQFLISFYEKMQSDKGSIPDRFSAQQFSDYHSELNMSSLELGDSALYFCASSYGLSQETQYFGPGTRLLVL.

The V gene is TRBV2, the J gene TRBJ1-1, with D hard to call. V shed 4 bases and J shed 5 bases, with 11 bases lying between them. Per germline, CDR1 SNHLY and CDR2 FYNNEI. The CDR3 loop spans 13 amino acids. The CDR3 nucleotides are TGTGCCAGCAGTGCCGGAGGTGGGACTGAAGCTTTCTTT. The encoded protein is CASSAGGGTEAFF.

The CDR3 protein is CASSLTPGQMNTEAFF. The CDR3, as DNA: TGTGCCAGCAGCTTAACGCCGGGACAGATGAACACTGAAGCTTTCTTT. This sequence joins TRBV7-3 and TRBJ1-1, with TRBD1 matching 7 bases. J gave up 0 bases and V 0 bases, and 4 bases lay outside the gene matches. The CDR3 totals 16 residues. CDR1 is SGHTA, CDR2 FQGTGA, per germline.